Shown below are 3 T cell receptor beta chains from a single sample sequenced in a study of CD8+CD57+ T cells in acquired aplastic anemia. An expansion of CD8+CD57+ cells by flow cytometry had been shown in patients chosen for sequencing. Genomic DNA provided the template from which TCR beta VDJ and CDR3 profiles were obtained. TCRdb recomputed calls from the reads with MiXCR, one row per CDR3 protein. The sample shows approximately 150,000 distinct CDR3 sequences, 71% of them seen only once. The material sequenced was sorted CD4+, CD8+, or CD8+CD57+ T cells (not recorded which) from PBMCs. All receptors derive from a human donor with aplastic anemia.

This clonotype was seen at least ten times. This CDR3 is CASSGSGSTDTQYF. CDR3 coding DNA: TGTGCCAGCAGTGGCTCGGGTAGCACAGATACGCAGTATTTT. The chain carries TRBV6-4 and TRBJ2-3; D ambiguous. The CDR3 is 14 residues long. From germline, CDR1 is MRHNA and CDR2 SNTAGT. V was shortened by 4 bases and J by 0 bases, with 8 bases between the two germline ends.

The V gene is TRBV25-1, the J gene TRBJ2-7; no reliable D call. This CDR3 spans 14 amino acids. Trimming took 6 bases from V and 6 from J, leaving 18 bases between them. Germline V lookup: CDR1 MGHDK, CDR2 SYGVNS. CDR3 in amino acids: CASSLGIGVLEQYF. CDR3 sequence (DNA): TGTGCCAGCAGCTTGGGGATTGGGGTCCTCGAGCAGTACTTC.

This clonotype was seen just once. This chain uses TRBV7-2 with TRBJ2-3; D is possibly TRBD2 (5 bases). The ends were cut back, 5 bases at V and 6 bases at J, with 21 bases in the middle. The CDR3 consists of 16 residues. Germline CDR1 reads SGHTA; CDR2 reads FQGNSA. DNA of the CDR3: TGTGCCAGCAGCCGATTCAACCGGGGAGCCACGGATACGCAGTATTTT. Its translation: CASSRFNRGATDTQYF.